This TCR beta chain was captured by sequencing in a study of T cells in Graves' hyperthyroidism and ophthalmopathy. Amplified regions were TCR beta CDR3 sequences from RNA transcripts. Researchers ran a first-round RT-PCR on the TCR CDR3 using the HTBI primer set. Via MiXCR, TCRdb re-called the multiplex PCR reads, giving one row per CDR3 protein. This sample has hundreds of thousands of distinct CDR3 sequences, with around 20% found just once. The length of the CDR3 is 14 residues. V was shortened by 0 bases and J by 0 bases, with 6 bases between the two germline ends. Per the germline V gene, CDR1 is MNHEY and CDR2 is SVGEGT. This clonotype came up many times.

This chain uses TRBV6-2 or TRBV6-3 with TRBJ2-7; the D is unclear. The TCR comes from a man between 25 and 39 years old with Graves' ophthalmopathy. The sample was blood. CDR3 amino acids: CASSYSGHSYEQYF. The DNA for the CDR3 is TGTGCCAGCAGTTACTCAGGGCACTCCTACGAGCAGTACTTC.